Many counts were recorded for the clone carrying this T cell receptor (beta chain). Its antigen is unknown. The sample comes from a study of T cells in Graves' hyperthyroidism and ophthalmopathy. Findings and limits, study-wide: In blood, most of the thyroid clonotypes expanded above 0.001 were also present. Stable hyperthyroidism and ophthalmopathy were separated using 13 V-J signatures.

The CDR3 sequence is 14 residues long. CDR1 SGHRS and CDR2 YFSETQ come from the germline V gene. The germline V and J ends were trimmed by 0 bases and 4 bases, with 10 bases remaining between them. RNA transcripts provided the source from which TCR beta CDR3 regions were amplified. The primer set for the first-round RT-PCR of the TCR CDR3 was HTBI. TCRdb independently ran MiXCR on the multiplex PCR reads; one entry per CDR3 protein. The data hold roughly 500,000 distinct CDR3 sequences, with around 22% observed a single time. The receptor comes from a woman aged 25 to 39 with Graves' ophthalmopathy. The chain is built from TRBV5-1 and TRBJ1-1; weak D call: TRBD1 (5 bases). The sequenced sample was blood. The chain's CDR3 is CASSLAGQVTEAFF. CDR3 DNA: TGCGCCAGCAGCTTGGCCGGACAAGTCACTGAAGCTTTCTTT.